The text below deals with one T cell receptor (beta chain). This specimen belongs to a study of shared clonotypes between healthy human individuals. V was trimmed by 5 bases and J by 14 bases, leaving 16 bases between them. CDR3 length equals 13 residues. Germline V gene sequence: CDR1 SGHTA, CDR2 FQGNSA. Sequencing used immunoSEQ multiplex PCR; TCRdb keeps in-frame clones, though not all of them. This table has 2 million to 2.5 million clones, approximately 96% appearing once. The sequencing input was naive CD4+ T cells sorted from blood. Subset indicated: CD45RA+ positively selected. The genes are TRBV7-2 and TRBJ1-6; D perhaps matches TRBD1 (6 bases). The sequence came from a man aged 18 to 29 in good health. The DNA of the CDR3 is TGTGCCAGCAGCCAGGCAAGGGGGACGTCCCTCCACTTT. Residues: CASSQARGTSLHF.